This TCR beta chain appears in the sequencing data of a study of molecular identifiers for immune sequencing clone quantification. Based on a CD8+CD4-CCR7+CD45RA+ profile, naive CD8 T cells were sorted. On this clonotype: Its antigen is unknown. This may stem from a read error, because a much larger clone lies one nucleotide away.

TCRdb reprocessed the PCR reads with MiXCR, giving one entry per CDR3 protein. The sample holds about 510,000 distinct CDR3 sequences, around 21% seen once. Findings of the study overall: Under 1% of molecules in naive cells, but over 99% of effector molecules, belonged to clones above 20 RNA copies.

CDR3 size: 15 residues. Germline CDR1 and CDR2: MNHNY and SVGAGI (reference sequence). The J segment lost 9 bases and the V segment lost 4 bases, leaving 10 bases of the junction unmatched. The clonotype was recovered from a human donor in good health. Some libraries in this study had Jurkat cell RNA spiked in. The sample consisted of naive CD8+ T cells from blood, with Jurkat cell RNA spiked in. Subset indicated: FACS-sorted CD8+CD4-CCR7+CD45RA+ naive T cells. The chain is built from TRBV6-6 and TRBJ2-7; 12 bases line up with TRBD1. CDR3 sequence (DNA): TGTGCCAGCAGTTTACCGGGACAGGGGGCCCACGGGCAGTACTTC. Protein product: CASSLPGQGAHGQYF.